The 7 T cell receptor beta chains presented below share a single source sample, sequenced in a study of blood T cell repertoires in COVID-19. TCRdb's copy holds only in-frame clones and misses some; the assay was immunoSEQ multiplex PCR. The sample includes 250,000 to 300,000 clones, 81% of them seen just once. The sample consisted of peripheral blood. These receptors were taken from a woman aged 60-75 years with active or convalescent COVID-19.

The chain recombines TRBV7-3 with TRBJ2-5; 10 bases map to TRBD1. The CDR3 is made up of 15 amino acids. Germline V CDR1 and CDR2: SGHTA, FQGTGA. V dropped 3 bases and J dropped 7; count of bases not matched to a gene: 8. This CDR3 is CASSFGQGGFGTQYF. CDR3 bases: TGTGCCAGCAGCTTTGGACAGGGGGGTTTCGGGACCCAGTACTTC.

This chain links TRBV7-9 with TRBJ1-6; TRBD1 agrees at 8 bases. Trimming at V came to 4 bases and at J to 9 bases, leaving 8 bases not matched to a gene. The CDR3 is made up of 15 amino acids. In germline, CDR1 is SEHNR, CDR2 FQNEAQ (reference sequence). The CDR3 spells CASSSGQGFGSPLHF. As DNA, the CDR3 is TGTGCCAGCAGCTCTGGACAGGGATTCGGTTCACCCCTCCACTTT. Complete variable domain (other parts from reference TRBV7-9 and TRBJ1-6): DTGVSQNPRHKITKRGQNVTFRCDPISEHNRLYWYRQTLGQGPEFLTYFQNEAQLEKSRLLSDRFSAERPKGSFSTLEIQRTEQGDSAMYLCASSSGQGFGSPLHFGNGTRLTVT.

The chain links TRBV10-3 to TRBJ1-2, with 9 positions matching TRBD1. The germline V gene encodes CDR1 ENHRY and CDR2 SYGVKD. This CDR3 is 15 amino acids long. J was trimmed by 7 bases and V by 0 bases; bases with no gene match: 6. DNA of the CDR3: TGTGCCATCAGTGAGTCCGGGACAGGGTCCGGTGGCTACACCTTC. Protein: CAISESGTGSGGYTF.

This clone was observed a single time. The V and J genes are TRBV7-2 and TRBJ1-4; possibly TRBD1 for D (5 bases). CDR3 length: 13 residues. Germline lookup yields CDR1 SGHTA and CDR2 FQGNSA. V shed 5 bases and J shed 7 bases, with 11 bases lying between them. The CDR3 nucleotides read TGTGCCAGCAGCATGGGTACAGGTGAAAAACTGTTTTTT. Residues: CASSMGTGEKLFF.

V is TRBV5-1 and J is TRBJ2-6; 7 bases fit TRBD1. CDR1 and CDR2 (germline): SGHRS, YFSETQ. The CDR3 totals 15 residues. V gave up 2 bases and J gave up 6 bases; unmatched junction bases: 5. The CDR3 region is CASSFSGTEANVLTF. The CDR3 bases are TGCGCCAGCAGCTTTTCAGGGACAGAGGCCAACGTCCTGACTTTC.

This CDR3 reads CASSLGTSPNEQFF. CDR3 in DNA: TGTGCCAGCAGCTTAGGGACTAGCCCCAATGAGCAGTTCTTC. This rearrangement joins TRBV5-4 to TRBJ2-1, with 9 bases aligning to TRBD2. Trimming at V came to 2 bases and at J to 6 bases, leaving 3 bases not matched to a gene. The CDR3 is 14 residues long. Per the germline V gene, CDR1 is SGHNT and CDR2 is YYREEE (reference sequence).

The chain couples TRBV6-1 to TRBJ2-7; 7 nucleotides match TRBD1. V lost 4 bases and J lost 0; bases outside the gene matches: 6. The CDR3 consists of 15 residues. Germline values: CDR1 MNHNS, CDR2 SASEGT. The CDR3 region is CASSAAGTASYEQYF. The DNA of the CDR3 is TGTGCCAGCAGTGCAGCCGGGACAGCCTCCTACGAGCAGTACTTC.